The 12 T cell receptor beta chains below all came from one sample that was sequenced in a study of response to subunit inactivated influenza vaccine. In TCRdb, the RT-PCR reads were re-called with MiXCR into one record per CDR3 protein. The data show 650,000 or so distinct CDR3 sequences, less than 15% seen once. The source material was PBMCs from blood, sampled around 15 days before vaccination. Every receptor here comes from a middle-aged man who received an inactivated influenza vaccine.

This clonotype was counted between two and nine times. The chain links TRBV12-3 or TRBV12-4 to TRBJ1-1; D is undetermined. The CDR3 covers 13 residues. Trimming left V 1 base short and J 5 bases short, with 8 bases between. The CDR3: CASSLERSTEAFF. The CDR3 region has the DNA TGTGCCAGCAGTTTAGAAAGGTCGACTGAAGCTTTCTTT.

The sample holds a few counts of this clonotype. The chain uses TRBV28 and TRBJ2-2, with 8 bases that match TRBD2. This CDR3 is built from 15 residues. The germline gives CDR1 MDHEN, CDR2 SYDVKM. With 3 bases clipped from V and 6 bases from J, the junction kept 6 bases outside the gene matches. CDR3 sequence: CASSFKGTSPGELFF. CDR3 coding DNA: TGTGCCAGCAGTTTTAAGGGGACTAGTCCCGGGGAGCTGTTTTTT.

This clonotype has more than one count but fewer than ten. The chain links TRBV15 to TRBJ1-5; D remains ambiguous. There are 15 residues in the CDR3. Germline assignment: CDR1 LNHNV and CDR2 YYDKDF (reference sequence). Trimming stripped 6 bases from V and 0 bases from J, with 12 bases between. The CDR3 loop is CATSTGPYSNQPQHF. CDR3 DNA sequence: TGTGCCACCAGTACGGGCCCATATAGCAATCAGCCCCAGCATTTT.

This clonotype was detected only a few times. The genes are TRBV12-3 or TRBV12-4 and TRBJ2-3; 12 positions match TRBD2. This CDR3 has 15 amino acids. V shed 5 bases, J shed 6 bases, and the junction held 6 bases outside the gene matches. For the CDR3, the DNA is TGTGCCAGCAGTCTTTATACTAGCGGGGGGGATACGCAGTATTTT. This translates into CASSLYTSGGDTQYF.

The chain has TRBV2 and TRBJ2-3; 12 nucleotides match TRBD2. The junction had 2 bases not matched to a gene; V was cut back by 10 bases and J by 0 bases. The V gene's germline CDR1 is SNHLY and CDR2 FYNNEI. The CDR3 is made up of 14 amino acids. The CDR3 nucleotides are TGTGCCACCGGACTAGCGGGAAGCACAGATACGCAGTATTTT. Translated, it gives CATGLAGSTDTQYF.

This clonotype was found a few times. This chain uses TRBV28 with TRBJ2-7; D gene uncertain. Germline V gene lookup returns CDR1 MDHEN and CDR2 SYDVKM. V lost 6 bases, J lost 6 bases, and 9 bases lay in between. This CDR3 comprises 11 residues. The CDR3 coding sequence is TGTGCCAGCAGCACTCTTCCCGAGCAGTACTTC. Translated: CASSTLPEQYF.

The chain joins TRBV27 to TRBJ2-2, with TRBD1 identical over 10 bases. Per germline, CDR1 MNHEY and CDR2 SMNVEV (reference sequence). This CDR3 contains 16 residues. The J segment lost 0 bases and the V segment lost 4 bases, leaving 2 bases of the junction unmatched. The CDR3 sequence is CASSSTGGANTGELFF. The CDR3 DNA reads TGTGCCAGCAGTTCGACAGGGGGCGCGAACACCGGGGAGCTGTTTTTT.

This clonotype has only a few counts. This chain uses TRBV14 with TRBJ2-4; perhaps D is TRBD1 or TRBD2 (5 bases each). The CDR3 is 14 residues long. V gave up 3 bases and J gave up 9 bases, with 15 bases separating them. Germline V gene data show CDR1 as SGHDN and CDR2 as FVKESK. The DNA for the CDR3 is TGTGCCAGCAGCCAGATCCAGGGAGTGGGCATTCAGTACTTC. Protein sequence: CASSQIQGVGIQYF.

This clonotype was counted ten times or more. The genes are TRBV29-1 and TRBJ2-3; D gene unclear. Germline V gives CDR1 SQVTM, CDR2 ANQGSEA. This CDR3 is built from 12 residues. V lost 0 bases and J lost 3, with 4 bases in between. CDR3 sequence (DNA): TGCAGCGTTGAAGAGCGGACAGATACGCAGTATTTT. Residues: CSVEERTDTQYF.

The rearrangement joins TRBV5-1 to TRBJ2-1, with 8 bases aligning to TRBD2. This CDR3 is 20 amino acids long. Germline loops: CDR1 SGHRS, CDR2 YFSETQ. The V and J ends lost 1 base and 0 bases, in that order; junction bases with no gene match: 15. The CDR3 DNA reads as TGCGCCAGCAGCTTGTTGCGAGCGGGAGTTGGTAAGGGCTCCTACAATGAGCAGTTCTTC. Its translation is CASSLLRAGVGKGSYNEQFF.

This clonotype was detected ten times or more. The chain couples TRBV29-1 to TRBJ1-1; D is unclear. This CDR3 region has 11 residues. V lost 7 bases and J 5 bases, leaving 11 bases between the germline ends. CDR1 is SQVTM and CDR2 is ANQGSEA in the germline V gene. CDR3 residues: CSATSGTEAFF. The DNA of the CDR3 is TGCAGCGCCACCAGCGGGACTGAAGCTTTCTTT. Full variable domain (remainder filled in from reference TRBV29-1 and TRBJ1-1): SAVISQKPSRDICQRGTSLTIQCQVDSQVTMMFWYRQQPGQSLTLIATANQGSEATYESGFVIDKFPISRPNLTFSTLTVSNMSPEDSSIYLCSATSGTEAFFGQGTRLTVV.

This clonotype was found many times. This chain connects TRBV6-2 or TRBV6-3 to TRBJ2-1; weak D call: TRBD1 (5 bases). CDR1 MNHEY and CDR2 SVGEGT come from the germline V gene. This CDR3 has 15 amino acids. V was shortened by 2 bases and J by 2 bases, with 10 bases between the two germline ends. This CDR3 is CASSYSAGTYNEQFF. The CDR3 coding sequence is TGTGCCAGCAGTTACAGTGCAGGGACCTACAATGAGCAGTTCTTC.